Listed below are T cell receptor beta chains from one sample, sequenced in a study of PD-1 blockade in classical Hodgkin lymphoma. Clones were sequenced by immunoSEQ multiplex PCR, and TCRdb holds only the in-frame ones, with some missing. The repertoire includes 20,000 or so clones, roughly nine tenths of them detected once, and over 0.2% sits in the top ten. The sample was CD4+ T cells from blood. These receptors were collected from a human donor with classical Hodgkin lymphoma. CDR3s include the opening cysteine and the closing phenylalanine or tryptophan. Fields, in order: J gene, V gene, clone size, D gene, CDR3 protein, CDR3 DNA. A D gene is named only where the DNA matches it firmly. The size field is filled for only some rows; it gives once, few, many or a size class.

J gene: TRBJ1-6
V gene: TRBV7-9
clone size: few
D gene: TRBD1
CDR3 protein: CVGSSYRGPNSPLHF
CDR3 DNA: TGTGTGGGCAGCAGCTACAGGGGACCCAATTCACCCCTCCACTTT

J gene: TRBJ1-2
V gene: TRBV6-5
clone size: -
D gene: TRBD1
CDR3 protein: CASRRTGEHTF
CDR3 DNA: TGTGCCAGCAGAAGGACAGGGGAGCACACCTTC

J gene: TRBJ1-3
V gene: TRBV4-2
clone size: -
D gene: -
CDR3 protein: CASSQNPGRDSGNTIYF
CDR3 DNA: TGTGCCAGCAGCCAAAACCCGGGGAGGGACTCTGGAAACACCATATATTTT

J gene: TRBJ1-2
V gene: TRBV4-2
clone size: once
D gene: -
CDR3 protein: CASSFQTAPNYGYTF
CDR3 DNA: TGTGCCAGCAGCTTCCAGACAGCACCTAACTATGGCTACACCTTC

J gene: TRBJ2-3
V gene: TRBV2
clone size: -
D gene: -
CDR3 protein: CASSVSSGGDTQYF
CDR3 DNA: TGTGCCAGCAGTGTGTCCAGCGGCGGAGATACGCAGTATTTT

J gene: TRBJ2-2
V gene: TRBV7-2
clone size: -
D gene: -
CDR3 protein: CASSESWPGELFF
CDR3 DNA: TGTGCCAGCAGTGAGAGCTGGCCCGGGGAGCTGTTTTTT

J gene: TRBJ1-2
V gene: TRBV7-6
clone size: -
D gene: TRBD1
CDR3 protein: CASSLGTGSGYTF
CDR3 DNA: TGTGCCAGCAGCCTCGGGACAGGGTCCGGCTACACCTTC

J gene: TRBJ2-3
V gene: TRBV2
clone size: -
D gene: TRBD1
CDR3 protein: CASQQGGAGLRGRDTQYF
CDR3 DNA: TGTGCCAGCCAACAGGGTGGCGCGGGGCTCAGGGGGCGAGATACGCAGTATTTT

J gene: TRBJ2-2
V gene: TRBV2
clone size: -
D gene: -
CDR3 protein: CASSDSQINTGELFF
CDR3 DNA: TGTGCCAGCAGTGATTCACAGATTAACACCGGGGAGCTGTTTTTT

J gene: TRBJ2-1
V gene: TRBV19
clone size: -
D gene: TRBD1
CDR3 protein: CASSVDRGSYNEQFF
CDR3 DNA: TGTGCCAGTAGTGTCGACAGGGGCTCCTACAATGAGCAGTTCTTC

J gene: TRBJ1-1
V gene: TRBV7-3
clone size: few
D gene: TRBD1
CDR3 protein: CASSRDRGATEAFF
CDR3 DNA: TGTGCCAGCAGCCGGGACAGGGGGGCCACTGAAGCTTTCTTT

J gene: TRBJ1-1
V gene: TRBV7-9
clone size: -
D gene: -
CDR3 protein: CASSLSSKTEAFF
CDR3 DNA: TGTGCCAGCAGCTTATCCAGTAAGACTGAAGCTTTCTTT

J gene: TRBJ1-3
V gene: TRBV2
clone size: -
D gene: -
CDR3 protein: CASMKRLSGNTIYF
CDR3 DNA: TGTGCCAGCATGAAGAGATTATCTGGAAACACCATATATTTT

J gene: TRBJ2-1
V gene: TRBV2
clone size: -
D gene: TRBD2
CDR3 protein: CASLLAGVGNEQFF
CDR3 DNA: TGTGCCAGCCTCCTAGCGGGAGTGGGCAATGAGCAGTTCTTC

J gene: TRBJ2-7
V gene: TRBV5-1
clone size: -
D gene: -
CDR3 protein: CASSLDRGGIYEQYF
CDR3 DNA: TGCGCCAGCAGCTTGGACAGGGGGGGCATCTACGAGCAGTACTTC

J gene: TRBJ2-7
V gene: TRBV23-1
clone size: -
D gene: -
CDR3 protein: CASSQRGRRYEQYF
CDR3 DNA: TGCGCCAGCAGTCAACGGGGGCGGAGGTACGAGCAGTACTTC

J gene: TRBJ2-5
V gene: TRBV6-6
clone size: -
D gene: TRBD1
CDR3 protein: CASSSLTGEETQYF
CDR3 DNA: TGTGCCAGCAGTTCCCTGACAGGGGAAGAGACCCAGTACTTC

J gene: TRBJ2-3
V gene: TRBV30
clone size: -
D gene: TRBD2
CDR3 protein: CAWRLAGGPDTQYF
CDR3 DNA: TGTGCCTGGCGACTAGCGGGAGGGCCAGATACGCAGTATTTT

J gene: TRBJ2-1
V gene: TRBV30
clone size: -
D gene: -
CDR3 protein: CAWSPLLRGTHNGQFF
CDR3 DNA: TGTGCCTGGAGTCCCTTGTTGCGGGGGACACACAATGGGCAGTTCTTC

J gene: TRBJ2-2
V gene: TRBV7-9
clone size: once
D gene: TRBD2
CDR3 protein: CASSYYSGGPKTGELFF
CDR3 DNA: TGTGCCAGCAGCTACTATTCGGGGGGACCGAAAACCGGGGAGCTGTTTTTT

J gene: TRBJ1-2
V gene: TRBV9
clone size: -
D gene: -
CDR3 protein: CASSEEDGVAFYGYTF
CDR3 DNA: TGTGCCAGCAGCGAAGAGGACGGAGTCGCCTTCTATGGCTACACCTTC

J gene: TRBJ1-3
V gene: TRBV19
clone size: -
D gene: -
CDR3 protein: CASSLKPGNTIYF
CDR3 DNA: TGTGCCAGTAGTCTCAAACCTGGAAACACCATATATTTT

J gene: TRBJ2-5
V gene: TRBV28
clone size: once
D gene: -
CDR3 protein: CASSFRRETQYF
CDR3 DNA: TGTGCCAGCAGTTTCAGGAGGGAGACCCAGTACTTC

J gene: TRBJ1-3
V gene: TRBV11-2
clone size: -
D gene: -
CDR3 protein: CASSLEGTVSGNTIYF
CDR3 DNA: TGTGCCAGCAGCTTAGAAGGGACGGTCTCTGGAAACACCATATATTTT

J gene: TRBJ1-3
V gene: TRBV5-4
clone size: -
D gene: -
CDR3 protein: CASSIPGRSGNTIYF
CDR3 DNA: TGTGCCAGCAGCATTCCGGGACGGTCTGGAAACACCATATATTTT

J gene: TRBJ1-1
V gene: TRBV2
clone size: -
D gene: -
CDR3 protein: CASSSSSGRHLYTEAFF
CDR3 DNA: TGTGCCAGCAGTTCATCGTCAGGACGCCATTTATACACTGAAGCTTTCTTT

J gene: TRBJ2-5
V gene: TRBV28
clone size: -
D gene: TRBD2
CDR3 protein: CATSASGGVAGETQYF
CDR3 DNA: TGTGCCACCTCGGCTAGCGGGGGGGTAGCTGGAGAGACCCAGTACTTC

J gene: TRBJ2-1
V gene: TRBV7-2
clone size: -
D gene: TRBD2
CDR3 protein: CASSQSGGTYNEQFF
CDR3 DNA: TGTGCCAGCAGCCAAAGCGGGGGAACCTACAATGAGCAGTTCTTC

J gene: TRBJ2-1
V gene: TRBV19
clone size: -
D gene: -
CDR3 protein: CASRVASGFYNEQFF
CDR3 DNA: TGTGCCAGTAGAGTGGCCAGCGGGTTCTACAATGAGCAGTTCTTC

J gene: TRBJ1-1
V gene: TRBV7-6
clone size: -
D gene: -
CDR3 protein: CASSEQGAEGAFF
CDR3 DNA: TGTGCCAGCAGCGAACAGGGCGCCGAGGGAGCTTTCTTT

J gene: TRBJ1-1
V gene: TRBV6-4
clone size: few
D gene: TRBD1
CDR3 protein: CARSQDRVNTEAFF
CDR3 DNA: TGTGCCAGATCCCAGGACAGGGTGAACACTGAAGCTTTCTTT

J gene: TRBJ1-1
V gene: TRBV19
clone size: -
D gene: -
CDR3 protein: CASAGGRRTEAFF
CDR3 DNA: TGTGCCTCTGCGGGGGGTCGACGAACTGAAGCTTTCTTT

J gene: TRBJ1-5
V gene: TRBV19
clone size: -
D gene: TRBD1
CDR3 protein: CASSPNRGNQPQHF
CDR3 DNA: TGTGCCAGTAGTCCAAACAGGGGTAATCAGCCCCAGCATTTT

J gene: TRBJ2-3
V gene: TRBV7-2
clone size: -
D gene: -
CDR3 protein: CASSLVAGITDTQYF
CDR3 DNA: TGTGCCAGCAGCTTAGTGGCAGGAATCACAGATACGCAGTATTTT

J gene: TRBJ1-4
V gene: TRBV4-1
clone size: once
D gene: -
CDR3 protein: CASSPARWGTHEKLFF
CDR3 DNA: TGCGCCAGCAGCCCCGCAAGGTGGGGGACCCATGAAAAACTGTTTTTT

J gene: TRBJ1-4
V gene: TRBV5-1
clone size: -
D gene: -
CDR3 protein: CASRSTGWGNEKLFF
CDR3 DNA: TGCGCCAGCAGGTCTACAGGGTGGGGTAATGAAAAACTGTTTTTT

J gene: TRBJ2-5
V gene: TRBV7-9
clone size: -
D gene: TRBD2
CDR3 protein: CASSRGGDTETQYF
CDR3 DNA: TGTGCCAGCAGCCGGGGGGGGGACACAGAGACCCAGTACTTC

J gene: TRBJ2-1
V gene: TRBV19
clone size: -
D gene: TRBD1
CDR3 protein: CASSIRGQVEQFF
CDR3 DNA: TGTGCCAGTAGTATCAGGGGGCAGGTTGAGCAGTTCTTC

J gene: TRBJ2-7
V gene: TRBV6-5
clone size: -
D gene: -
CDR3 protein: CASSTGSYEQYF
CDR3 DNA: TGTGCCAGCAGTACAGGTTCCTATGAGCAGTACTTC

J gene: TRBJ2-1
V gene: TRBV19
clone size: -
D gene: TRBD2
CDR3 protein: CASSNSGRVRSYNEQFF
CDR3 DNA: TGTGCCAGTAGCAATAGCGGGAGGGTTCGGTCCTACAATGAGCAGTTCTTC

J gene: TRBJ2-7
V gene: TRBV11-3
clone size: -
D gene: -
CDR3 protein: CASSFRTDSYEQYF
CDR3 DNA: TGTGCCAGCAGCTTTAGGACGGACTCCTACGAGCAGTACTTC

J gene: TRBJ1-2
V gene: TRBV5-6
clone size: -
D gene: -
CDR3 protein: CASSLREGYTF
CDR3 DNA: TGTGCCAGCAGCTTGCGGGAAGGCTACACCTTC

J gene: TRBJ2-5
V gene: TRBV30
clone size: -
D gene: -
CDR3 protein: CAWSETRGARETQYF
CDR3 DNA: TGTGCCTGGAGTGAAACTCGGGGGGCGAGAGAGACCCAGTACTTC

J gene: TRBJ1-1
V gene: TRBV5-6
clone size: once
D gene: -
CDR3 protein: CASTLGAGFNTEAFF
CDR3 DNA: TGTGCCAGCACCCTGGGGGCGGGGTTCAACACTGAAGCTTTCTTT

J gene: TRBJ1-2
V gene: TRBV19
clone size: -
D gene: -
CDR3 protein: CAIGGGRDTYGYTF
CDR3 DNA: TGTGCCATTGGGGGGGGCAGGGATACCTATGGCTACACCTTC

J gene: TRBJ2-7
V gene: TRBV11-3
clone size: -
D gene: -
CDR3 protein: CASSFNGNPPYEQYF
CDR3 DNA: TGTGCCAGCAGCTTCAACGGGAACCCCCCGTACGAGCAGTACTTC

J gene: TRBJ1-1
V gene: TRBV6-6
clone size: -
D gene: -
CDR3 protein: CASSLKASTEAFF
CDR3 DNA: TGTGCCAGCAGTTTAAAAGCTAGCACTGAAGCTTTCTTT

J gene: TRBJ1-3
V gene: TRBV7-2
clone size: -
D gene: TRBD1
CDR3 protein: CASSRDRVIGNTIYF
CDR3 DNA: TGTGCCAGCAGTCGGGACAGGGTCATTGGAAACACCATATATTTT